The TCR beta chain under discussion was sequenced for a study of T cells in Graves' hyperthyroidism and ophthalmopathy. The overall study: Peripheral blood was secured at the point of initial diagnosis, before any treatment. Findings of the study overall: Appearing also in blood were most of the thyroid clonotypes expanded above 0.001.

Amplification targeted TCR beta CDR3 regions from RNA transcripts. Carried out on the TCR CDR3, a first-round RT-PCR used the HTBI primer set. A single record per CDR3 protein comes from TCRdb applying MiXCR to the multiplex PCR reads. This table has hundreds of thousands of distinct CDR3 sequences, more than 20% appearing once. Turning to this clonotype: Its antigen remains unidentified. A read error is possible here, since a much larger clone lies one base away.

Not enrolled were patients with uncontrolled infection, other autoimmune disease, pregnancy or lactation. What was sequenced was blood. This sequence was found in a man aged 25 to 45 with Graves' ophthalmopathy.

The CDR3 protein is CGARPTISYEQYF. The CDR3 DNA sequence: TGCGGTGCTAGGCCGACAATCTCCTACGAGCAGTACTTC. V and J are TRBV20-1 and TRBJ2-7; D uncertain. Germline V gives CDR1 DFQATT, CDR2 SNEGSKA (reference sequence). This CDR3 has 13 amino acids.